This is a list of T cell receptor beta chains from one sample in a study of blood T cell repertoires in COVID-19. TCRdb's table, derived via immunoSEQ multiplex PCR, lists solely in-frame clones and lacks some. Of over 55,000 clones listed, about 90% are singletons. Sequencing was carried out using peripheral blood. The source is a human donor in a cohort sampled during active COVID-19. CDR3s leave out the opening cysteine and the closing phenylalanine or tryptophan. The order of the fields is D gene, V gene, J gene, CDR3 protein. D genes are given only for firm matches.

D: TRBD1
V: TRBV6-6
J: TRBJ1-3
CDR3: ASSYSLTGVGNTIY

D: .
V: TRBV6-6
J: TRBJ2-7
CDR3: ASSPSRLGDEQY

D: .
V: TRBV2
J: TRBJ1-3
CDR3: ASSEARVTGNTIY

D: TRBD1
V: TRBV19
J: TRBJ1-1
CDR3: ASSIGAGGRNTEAF

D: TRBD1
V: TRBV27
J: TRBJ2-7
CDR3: ASSSPGQGAGEQY

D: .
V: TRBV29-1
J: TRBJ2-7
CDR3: SVADRGEQY

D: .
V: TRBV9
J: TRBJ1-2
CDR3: ASSAASGGTAPHMTYGYT

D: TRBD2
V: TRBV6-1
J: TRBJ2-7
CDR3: ASSEAGTSGGYEQY

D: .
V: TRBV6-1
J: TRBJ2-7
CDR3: ASSEALRGEQY

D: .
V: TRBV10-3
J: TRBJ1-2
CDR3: AISDTGIGGYT

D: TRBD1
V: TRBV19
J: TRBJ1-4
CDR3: ASSMDRFATNEKLF

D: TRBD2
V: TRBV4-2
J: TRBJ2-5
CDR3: ASSKEARTSGGADLLQETQY

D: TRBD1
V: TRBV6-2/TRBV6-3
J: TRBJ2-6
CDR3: ASSFAPRTGAASGANVLT

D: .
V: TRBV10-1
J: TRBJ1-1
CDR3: ASSEQGWEAF

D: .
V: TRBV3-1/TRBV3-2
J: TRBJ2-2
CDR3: ASSQVGSTGELF

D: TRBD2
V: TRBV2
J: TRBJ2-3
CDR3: ASSEGEGSGTDTQY

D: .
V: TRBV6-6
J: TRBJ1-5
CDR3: ASSPEGTYSNQPQH

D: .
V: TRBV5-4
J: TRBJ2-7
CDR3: ASSLQGGFEQY

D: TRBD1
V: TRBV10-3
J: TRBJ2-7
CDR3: AISDTQGAHEQY

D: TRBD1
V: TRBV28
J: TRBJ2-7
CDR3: ASSPQTGRISSYEQY

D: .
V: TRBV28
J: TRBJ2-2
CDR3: ASSLSGTNTGELF

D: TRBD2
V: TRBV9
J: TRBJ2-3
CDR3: ASSPRQRGNTDTQY

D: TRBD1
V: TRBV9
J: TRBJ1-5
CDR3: AREGQGDRSNQPQH